A selection of T cell receptor beta chains follows, all from one sample in a study of blood T cell repertoires in COVID-19. Generated by immunoSEQ multiplex PCR, the TCRdb table keeps only in-frame clones and is missing some. The data contain over 85,000 clones, around 84% of them singletons. Sequenced material: peripheral blood. Receptors were obtained from a man aged 35 to 55 with acute or convalescent COVID-19. Both conserved end residues are part of each CDR3. Each record gives: V gene, D gene, clone size, J gene, CDR3 protein. A D gene is named only where the DNA matches it firmly. A row's size may be missing; if present it is once, few, many or a size class.

TRBV19,NA,NA,TRBJ1-1,CASSMGRVTEAFF
TRBV19,TRBD1,NA,TRBJ2-1,CASSLGTGSYNEQFF
TRBV4-1,NA,NA,TRBJ1-5,CASSQDRGNWQPQHF
TRBV6-2/TRBV6-3,NA,NA,TRBJ1-5,CASSYSRGNQPQHF
TRBV7-3,TRBD1,NA,TRBJ1-1,CASSLRDRSEAFF
TRBV30,NA,NA,TRBJ1-5,CAWSRSNQPQHF
TRBV5-1,TRBD2,once,TRBJ2-2,CASRASSGSLNTGELFF
TRBV29-1,NA,NA,TRBJ1-1,CSVEVGAGLMNTEAFF
TRBV29-1,TRBD1,NA,TRBJ1-4,CSAQTGAGEKLFF
TRBV20-1,NA,NA,TRBJ1-2,CSARDQAGYTF
TRBV29-1,TRBD2,NA,TRBJ2-7,CSVEVAGGPTSEQYF
TRBV5-1,TRBD1,NA,TRBJ2-1,CASRQGANEQFF
TRBV18,NA,NA,TRBJ2-1,CASSPAVNYNEQFF
TRBV7-6,NA,NA,TRBJ2-7,CASSLSQGNEQYF
TRBV4-3,NA,NA,TRBJ1-2,CASSQGAEPYYGYTF
TRBV27,TRBD2,NA,TRBJ2-3,CASSLRGTSGSVDTQYF
TRBV19,NA,NA,TRBJ2-5,CASSPRRGAQETQYF
TRBV24-1,TRBD1,NA,TRBJ2-5,CATSETGGLTQYF
TRBV7-9,TRBD2,NA,TRBJ2-1,CASSSTSGKINEQFF
TRBV29-1,NA,NA,TRBJ1-4,CSAVGGFGEKLFF
TRBV5-6,TRBD1,NA,TRBJ1-6,CASSLTGGSYNSPLHF
TRBV5-5,TRBD1,NA,TRBJ2-7,CASSLQGAAYEQYF
TRBV5-6,NA,NA,TRBJ2-7,CASSLQYEQYF
TRBV4-1,NA,medium-sized,TRBJ1-2,CASSQGEGDSFYGYTF
TRBV9,NA,NA,TRBJ2-3,CASSVERGDTQYF
TRBV5-4,NA,NA,TRBJ2-1,CASSPRLGGEQFF